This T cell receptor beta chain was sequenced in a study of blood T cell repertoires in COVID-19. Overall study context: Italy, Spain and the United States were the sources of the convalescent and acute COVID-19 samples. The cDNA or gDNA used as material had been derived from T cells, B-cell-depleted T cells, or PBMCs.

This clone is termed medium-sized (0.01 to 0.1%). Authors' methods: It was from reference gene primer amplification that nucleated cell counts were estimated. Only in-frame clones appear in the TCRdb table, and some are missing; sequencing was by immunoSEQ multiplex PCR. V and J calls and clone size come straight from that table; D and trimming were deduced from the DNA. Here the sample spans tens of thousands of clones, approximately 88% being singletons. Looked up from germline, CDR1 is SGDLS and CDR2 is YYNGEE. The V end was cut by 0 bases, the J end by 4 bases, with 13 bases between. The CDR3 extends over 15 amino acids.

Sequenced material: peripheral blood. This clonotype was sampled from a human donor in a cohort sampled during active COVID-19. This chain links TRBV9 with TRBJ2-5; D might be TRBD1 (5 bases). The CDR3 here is CASSVDGQGRETQYF. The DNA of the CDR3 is TGTGCCAGCAGCGTAGATGGGCAGGGAAGAGAGACCCAGTACTTC.